These T cell receptor beta chains were read from a single sample in a study of T-cell reconstitution after alpha-beta-depleted transplantation in children. A single record per CDR3 protein comes from TCRdb applying MiXCR to the PCR reads. The sample records hundreds of thousands of distinct CDR3 sequences, around 16% being singletons. This sample comprised PBMCs from the stem cell graft donor, obtained from the stem cell graft. Source of these receptors: a human donor who donated a stem cell graft to a child with acute myeloid leukemia. Both conserved end residues are part of each CDR3. Fields, in order: V gene, D gene, J gene, clone size, CDR3 DNA, CDR3 protein. D genes are given only for firm matches. Clone size is shown for a subset of rows, as once, few, many or a class of expanded clone.

TRBV4-2	-	TRBJ2-3	many	TGTGCCAGCAGCCGCACCTTGCGTGATACGCAGTATTTT	CASSRTLRDTQYF
TRBV24-1	TRBD2	TRBJ2-1	-	TGTGCCACCAGTGATCATCTAGCGGGGGGGGTTAGTGAGCAGTTCTTC	CATSDHLAGGVSEQFF
TRBV5-1	-	TRBJ2-7	-	TGCGCCAGCAGCTTGGACGGGAACGTGGACTACGAGCAGTACTTC	CASSLDGNVDYEQYF
TRBV20-1	TRBD1	TRBJ1-2	many	TGCAGTGCTAGTCTGGACAGGCGCCGAGGAGGCTGGAACTATGGCTACACCTTC	CSASLDRRRGGWNYGYTF
TRBV12-3/TRBV12-4	-	TRBJ1-2	few	TGTGCCAGCAGCCCAGGGTCGGCCTATGGCTACACCTTC	CASSPGSAYGYTF
TRBV7-9	-	TRBJ1-4	-	TGTGCCAGCAGCCTGATCGGTAGGGAGGTAAAACTGTTTTTT	CASSLIGREVKLFF
TRBV7-6	-	TRBJ2-2	few	TGTGCCAGCAGTTTATCCCGGGTCACCGGGGAGCTGTTTTTT	CASSLSRVTGELFF
TRBV7-3	TRBD2	TRBJ2-1	few	TGTGCCAGCAGCTTCCTAGCGGCAGAATACAATGAGCAGTTCTTC	CASSFLAAEYNEQFF
TRBV12-3/TRBV12-4	-	TRBJ2-6	many	TGTGCCAGCAGTTTCAGAGGGCGTGGGGCCAACGTCCTGACTTTC	CASSFRGRGANVLTF
TRBV13	-	TRBJ2-7	few	TGTGCCAGCAGCCAGACGACGTACGAGCAGTACTTC	CASSQTTYEQYF
TRBV7-2	TRBD2	TRBJ2-7	many	TGTGCCAGCAGCGTCCAGCGGGGGTACTACGAGCAGTACTTC	CASSVQRGYYEQYF
TRBV7-2	-	TRBJ1-5	-	TGTGCCAGCAGCCCCCGGCTGGGGCCCCAGCATTTT	CASSPRLGPQHF
TRBV11-2	-	TRBJ1-1	-	TGTGCCAGCAGCTACGGACAGAGGGCCAAACTGAACACTGAAGCTTTCTTT	CASSYGQRAKLNTEAFF
TRBV5-1	TRBD2	TRBJ2-1	-	TGCGCCAGCAGCCATTTTGGCGGGGGGGCTAGAGAGCAGTTCTTC	CASSHFGGGAREQFF
TRBV10-3	-	TRBJ1-1	-	TGTGCCATCACCCCCACAGGGAAACACACTGAAGCTTTCTTT	CAITPTGKHTEAFF
TRBV4-2	-	TRBJ1-1	-	TGTGCCAGCAGCCAAGTGAGTGGGAATGAAGCTTTCTTT	CASSQVSGNEAFF
TRBV7-9	TRBD1	TRBJ1-2	-	TGTGCCAGCAGCTTGGACAGGCTGAACTATGGCTACACCTTC	CASSLDRLNYGYTF
TRBV20-1	TRBD1	TRBJ1-6	few	TGCAGTCCCACCTCCGGGACAGGGTATTCACCCCTCCACTTT	CSPTSGTGYSPLHF
TRBV14	-	TRBJ2-2	-	TGTGCCAGCAGTCCTACCCCCACCGGGGAGCTGTTTTTT	CASSPTPTGELFF
TRBV25-1	-	TRBJ2-5	few	TGTGCCAGCAGAACAGGGACGAAAGAGACCCAGTACTTC	CASRTGTKETQYF
TRBV4-3	-	TRBJ2-1	-	TGCGCCAGCAGCCAACTGGATGGTCGGCAGTTCTTC	CASSQLDGRQFF
TRBV5-1	-	TRBJ2-6	-	TGCGCCAGCAGCTTGGAAGGGGCCCCCCACTCTGGGGCCAACGTCCTGACTTTC	CASSLEGAPHSGANVLTF
TRBV6-1	TRBD1	TRBJ1-2	-	TGTGCCAGCAGGGACAGGGAGGGTTTCTATGGCTACACCTTC	CASRDREGFYGYTF
TRBV20-1	-	TRBJ2-7	many	TGCAGTGCTAGAGTAGGGGAAGGGTGGAGGAACGAGCAGTACTTC	CSARVGEGWRNEQYF
TRBV20-1	TRBD1	TRBJ1-2	-	TGCAGTGCAAGCGGGGAGGGACAGGGGGCAGTTGGCTATGGCTACACCTTC	CSASGEGQGAVGYGYTF
TRBV28	-	TRBJ2-3	-	TGTGCCAGCAGTTTTCGGGGTAAGGGGACCATCACAGATACGCAGTATTTT	CASSFRGKGTITDTQYF
TRBV20-1	TRBD2	TRBJ2-4	few	TGCAGTGCTAGACGAGTTGGCGGGGGAATAGCCAAAAACATTCAGTACTTC	CSARRVGGGIAKNIQYF
TRBV30	-	TRBJ2-5	-	TGTGCCTGGGGGGCACTTAGGGAGGAGACCCAGTACTTC	CAWGALREETQYF
TRBV7-8	-	TRBJ1-2	few	TGTGCCAGCAGCCCACGACTGATAAACTATGGCTACACCTTC	CASSPRLINYGYTF
TRBV27	-	TRBJ1-5	few	TGTGCCAGCAGTTTAGAGGGGCAGCCAAATCAGCCCCAGCATTTT	CASSLEGQPNQPQHF
TRBV20-1	TRBD1	TRBJ2-3	-	TGCAGTGCTGCACAAGACAGGGCCCCAGATACGCAGTATTTT	CSAAQDRAPDTQYF
TRBV6-6	-	TRBJ1-1	many	TGTGCCAGCAGTTACGCGAGAAACACTGAAGCTTTCTTT	CASSYARNTEAFF
TRBV4-3	-	TRBJ2-1	-	TGCGCCAGCAGCCAGACACTCCGGCCGGGCTCCTACAATGAGCAGTTCTTC	CASSQTLRPGSYNEQFF
TRBV7-2	TRBD2	TRBJ2-7	many	TGTGCCAGCAGCTTAAGATTTGCGGGGGCCTACGAGCAGTACTTC	CASSLRFAGAYEQYF
TRBV4-2	TRBD2	TRBJ2-1	-	TGTGCCAGCAGCCAAGACGGACTAGCGGGGGGCCGGGGTGAGCAGTTCTTC	CASSQDGLAGGRGEQFF
TRBV20-1	TRBD2	TRBJ2-7	-	TGCAGTGCTGGGACCCCTAGCGGGGGGGCCTACGAGCAGTACTTC	CSAGTPSGGAYEQYF
TRBV6-5	TRBD1	TRBJ2-5	many	TGTGCCAGCAGTTTCGACAGGGGCCAGGGGGAGACCCAGTACTTC	CASSFDRGQGETQYF
TRBV5-1	-	TRBJ2-1	-	TGCGCCAGCAGCTTGGAGTCCGGGGCCTCCGTTTACAATGAGCAGTTCTTC	CASSLESGASVYNEQFF
TRBV5-6	TRBD2	TRBJ2-1	-	TGTGCCAGCAGCTTCGGGACTAGCGGGGGGGGGAACAATGAGCAGTTCTTC	CASSFGTSGGGNNEQFF
TRBV5-1	-	TRBJ2-5	-	TGCGCCAGCAGCTCCCGGGTCAGCCAAGAGACCCAGTACTTC	CASSSRVSQETQYF
TRBV20-1	TRBD2	TRBJ2-1	many	TGCAGTGCTAGAGGGAGGACTAGCGGGGTCTACAATGAGCAGTTCTTC	CSARGRTSGVYNEQFF